A selection of T cell receptor beta chains follows, all from one sample in a study of shared clonotypes between healthy human individuals. Clones were read by immunoSEQ multiplex PCR, and TCRdb kept only the in-frame ones, dropping some. The sample lists around 2,100,000 clones, about 95% seen once, with less than 1.5% in the top ten. What was sequenced was naive CD8+ T cells sorted from blood. The origin of the receptors is a young man in good health. The CDR3 runs from the conserved cysteine through the conserved F or W. The D gene is left open where the match is weak. Clone size is stated in some rows and not others, as once, few, many or a class when expanded.

V,J,size,D,length,CDR3,DNA
TRBV27,TRBJ1-4,-,-,13,CASSLGRNEKLFF,TGTGCCAGCAGTTTAGGCAGGAATGAAAAACTGTTTTTT
TRBV27,TRBJ1-5,-,TRBD1,16,CASAADRGWVNQPQHF,TGTGCCAGCGCCGCGGACAGGGGATGGGTCAATCAGCCCCAGCATTTT
TRBV7-9,TRBJ2-7,-,TRBD1,13,CASSRDRESEQYF,TGTGCCAGCAGCCGGGACAGGGAAAGTGAGCAGTACTTC
TRBV2,TRBJ1-2,once,-,15,CASSEGKPFNYGYTF,TGTGCCAGCAGTGAAGGAAAACCGTTTAACTATGGCTACACCTTC
TRBV19,TRBJ2-3,-,TRBD2,16,CASSNPASGGTDTQYF,TGTGCCAGCAGTAATCCCGCTAGCGGGGGCACAGATACGCAGTATTTT
TRBV4-1,TRBJ2-1,-,TRBD2,18,CASSQAPASGGSYNEQFF,TGCGCCAGTAGCCAAGCCCCAGCGAGCGGGGGTTCCTACAATGAGCAGTTCTTC
TRBV4-1,TRBJ1-6,-,-,15,CASSQEEVYNSPLHF,TGCGCCAGCAGCCAAGAAGAAGTTTATAATTCACCCCTCCACTTT
TRBV4-1,TRBJ2-7,-,-,16,CASSQDQRGAAYEQYF,TGCGCCAGCAGCCAAGATCAAAGGGGGGCCGCCTACGAGCAGTACTTC
TRBV4-1,TRBJ2-1,-,-,15,CASSQTGLNYNEQFF,TGCGCCAGCAGCCAAACAGGGCTGAACTACAATGAGCAGTTCTTC
TRBV10-2,TRBJ2-5,once,TRBD2,15,CASSRASGYQETQYF,TGCGCCAGCAGTAGGGCTAGCGGCTACCAAGAGACCCAGTACTTC
TRBV4-1,TRBJ2-7,-,-,13,CASSQVSGHEQYF,TGCGCCAGCAGCCAAGTATCGGGGCACGAGCAGTACTTC
TRBV6-5,TRBJ2-3,-,TRBD2,14,CASSYAGDTDTQYF,TGTGCCAGCAGTTACGCGGGGGACACAGATACGCAGTATTTT
TRBV25-1,TRBJ2-7,-,-,15,CASSEFGGRSYEQYF,TGTGCCAGCAGTGAATTTGGGGGCAGGTCCTACGAGCAGTACTTC
TRBV6-1,TRBJ2-1,once,TRBD2,16,CASSEWQAGGRNEQFF,TGTGCCAGCAGTGAATGGCAGGCCGGGGGGAGGAATGAGCAGTTCTTC
TRBV4-1,TRBJ2-7,-,TRBD2,17,CASSHPTTSGRAYEQYF,TGCGCCAGCAGCCACCCTACTACTAGCGGGAGGGCCTACGAGCAGTACTTC
TRBV11-2,TRBJ2-3,-,-,12,CASSFGIDTQYF,TGTGCCAGCAGCTTTGGAATAGATACGCAGTATTTT
TRBV4-3,TRBJ2-7,once,TRBD2,16,CASSQDLGSGSTEQYF,TGCGCCAGCAGCCAAGATCTGGGCAGCGGGAGCACCGAGCAGTACTTC
TRBV5-6,TRBJ1-3,-,TRBD1,12,CATGTGGNTIYF,TGTGCCACCGGGACAGGGGGAAACACCATATATTTT
TRBV5-6,TRBJ2-7,-,-,14,CASSLELSSYEQYF,TGTGCCAGCAGCTTGGAACTCAGCTCCTACGAGCAGTACTTC
TRBV4-1,TRBJ1-1,once,-,17,CASSQVQSHPTHTEAFF,TGCGCCAGCAGCCAAGTTCAGTCGCACCCTACCCACACTGAAGCTTTCTTT
TRBV5-1,TRBJ1-1,-,-,15,CASSLAQGMNTEAFF,TGCGCCAGCAGCCTTGCCCAGGGGATGAACACTGAAGCTTTCTTT
TRBV9,TRBJ2-2,-,TRBD1,16,CASSVALTGDTGELFF,TGTGCCAGCAGCGTAGCTCTGACAGGGGATACCGGGGAGCTGTTTTTT
TRBV27,TRBJ2-3,-,-,16,CASSPSYGESPDTQYF,TGTGCCAGCAGTCCCTCTTACGGGGAGTCCCCAGATACGCAGTATTTT
TRBV6-5,TRBJ2-5,-,-,13,CASQDDLQETQYF,TGTGCCAGCCAGGACGACCTCCAAGAGACCCAGTACTTC
TRBV12-5,TRBJ2-7,few,-,12,CASGLGSYEQYF,TGTGCTAGTGGTTTGGGATCCTACGAGCAGTACTTC
TRBV27,TRBJ2-1,-,TRBD2,13,CASRLAGDNEQFF,TGTGCCAGCCGACTAGCGGGGGACAATGAGCAGTTCTTC
TRBV7-9,TRBJ1-1,-,TRBD1,18,CASSLAWRDRGVNTEAFF,TGTGCCAGCAGCTTAGCGTGGAGGGACAGGGGCGTCAACACTGAAGCTTTCTTT
TRBV7-9,TRBJ2-7,-,-,17,CASSPDPTGEFSYEQYF,TGTGCCAGCAGCCCTGACCCAACAGGTGAATTCTCCTACGAGCAGTACTTC
TRBV7-9,TRBJ2-7,-,-,14,CASSLEGLSYEQYF,TGTGCCAGCAGCTTAGAAGGGCTATCCTACGAGCAGTACTTC
TRBV5-6,TRBJ2-1,-,-,11,CASTLGNEQFF,TGTGCCAGCACCCTGGGGAATGAGCAGTTCTTC
TRBV4-3,TRBJ2-5,-,-,15,CASSQGPNREETQYF,TGCGCCAGCAGCCAAGGGCCGAACAGAGAAGAGACCCAGTACTTC
TRBV7-2,TRBJ1-2,-,-,11,CASSTWDGYTF,TGTGCCAGCAGCACCTGGGATGGCTACACCTTC
TRBV5-8,TRBJ1-1,-,-,14,CASSLPLMNTEAFF,TGTGCCAGCAGCTTGCCTCTTATGAACACTGAAGCTTTCTTT
TRBV1,TRBJ1-3,-,-,15,CTSSPSCYSGNTIYF,TGCACCAGCAGCCCCTCATGTTACTCTGGAAACACCATATATTTT
TRBV9,TRBJ2-2,-,TRBD1,16,CASSIQGALDTGELFF,TGTGCCAGCAGCATACAGGGGGCATTGGACACCGGGGAGCTGTTTTTT
TRBV21-1,TRBJ2-3,-,-,18,CASSKPSLAGGPTDTQYF,TGTGCCAGCAGCAAGCCGAGTCTAGCGGGGGGCCCCACAGATACGCAGTATTTT
TRBV28,TRBJ1-5,-,-,15,CASSLDSGGNQPQHF,TGTGCCAGCAGTTTAGATTCAGGGGGCAATCAGCCCCAGCATTTT
TRBV30,TRBJ2-7,once,-,10,CAWGDYEQYF,TGTGCCTGGGGGGACTACGAGCAGTACTTC
TRBV15,TRBJ2-7,-,TRBD1,14,CATSTGTGPYEQYF,TGTGCCACCAGCACCGGGACAGGGCCCTACGAGCAGTACTTC
TRBV2,TRBJ2-1,-,TRBD2,18,CASLGLAGGPGLENEQFF,TGTGCCAGCCTGGGACTAGCGGGAGGGCCGGGTTTAGAAAATGAGCAGTTCTTC
TRBV29-1,TRBJ2-3,once,TRBD1,12,CSVEGQTDTQYF,TGCAGCGTTGAGGGACAGACAGATACGCAGTATTTT
TRBV10-1,TRBJ2-1,-,-,15,CASSPGRRSGNEQFF,TGCGCCAGCAGTCCCGGAAGGCGGAGTGGCAATGAGCAGTTCTTC
TRBV10-3,TRBJ2-7,-,-,13,CAISDEDPYEQYF,TGTGCCATCAGTGATGAAGACCCCTACGAGCAGTACTTC
TRBV7-9,TRBJ2-7,few,-,11,CASSPAGEQYF,TGTGCCAGCAGCCCTGCGGGCGAGCAGTACTTC
TRBV7-6,TRBJ2-7,-,-,14,CASSLALGKDEQYF,TGTGCCAGCAGCTTAGCCTTAGGAAAAGACGAGCAGTACTTC
TRBV6-1,TRBJ2-3,-,TRBD2,13,CASSAGGTDTQYF,TGTGCCAGCAGTGCCGGGGGGACAGATACGCAGTATTTT
TRBV19,TRBJ2-5,-,-,13,CASSTDVEETQYF,TGTGCCAGTAGTACGGACGTCGAGGAGACCCAGTACTTC
TRBV4-2,TRBJ2-1,-,TRBD2,17,CASSLFGGTSGYNEQFF,TGTGCCAGCAGCCTCTTTGGGGGGACTAGCGGCTACAATGAGCAGTTCTTC
TRBV5-1,TRBJ2-7,-,-,13,CASSPGSPYEQYF,TGCGCCAGCAGTCCAGGGTCTCCCTACGAGCAGTACTTC
TRBV4-3,TRBJ2-7,-,TRBD2,15,CASSQDIGEGYEQYF,TGCGCCAGCAGCCAAGATATCGGGGAGGGGTACGAGCAGTACTTC
TRBV5-4,TRBJ2-7,-,-,14,CASSFQGGSSEQYF,TGTGCCAGCAGCTTTCAGGGGGGTTCTAGCGAGCAGTACTTC
TRBV28,TRBJ2-5,-,-,11,CASSPREAQYF,TGTGCCAGCAGTCCCAGAGAGGCCCAGTACTTC
TRBV29-1,TRBJ1-2,-,TRBD1,13,CSVEDLTGDGYTF,TGCAGCGTTGAAGATCTGACAGGGGATGGCTACACCTTC
TRBV13,TRBJ1-6,-,-,15,CASSLAMEGGSPLHF,TGTGCCAGCAGCTTAGCTATGGAAGGGGGTTCACCCCTCCACTTT
TRBV6-1,TRBJ2-3,-,-,17,CASSEIIGGEGTDTQYF,TGTGCCAGCAGTGAAATAATTGGTGGAGAAGGCACAGATACGCAGTATTTT
TRBV4-1,TRBJ2-7,-,TRBD1,16,CASSQDGRDRGLRQYF,TGCGCCAGCAGCCAAGACGGGAGGGACAGGGGTCTTCGGCAGTACTTC
TRBV5-6,TRBJ2-1,-,-,18,CASSSDFGPGSSYNEQFF,TGTGCCAGCAGCTCAGACTTTGGGCCTGGAAGCTCCTACAATGAGCAGTTCTTC
TRBV19,TRBJ2-1,-,-,17,CASSSLSVGFSYNEQFF,TGTGCCAGTAGTTCGCTCTCCGTGGGTTTCTCCTACAATGAGCAGTTCTTC
TRBV15,TRBJ2-7,-,TRBD1,14,CATSSVGQGYEQYF,TGTGCCACCAGCAGCGTTGGACAGGGGTACGAGCAGTACTTC